This entry lists 14 T cell receptor beta chains sequenced from one sample in a study of cytotoxic CD8 clonotypes in ibrutinib-treated CLL. TCRdb's table, derived via immunoSEQ multiplex PCR, lists solely in-frame clones and lacks some. The sample lists around 6,600 clones, approximately 74% occurring once. Sequenced material: PBMCs, taken before ibrutinib treatment. These receptor sequences come from a human donor with chronic lymphocytic leukemia.

V gene TRBV19 combines with J gene TRBJ1-5; a weak D match, TRBD1 (5 bases). CDR1 LNHDA and CDR2 SQIVND come from the germline V gene (reference sequence). CDR3 size: 15 residues. Deletions cut 5 bases from V and 6 bases from J, with 17 bases between. The CDR3 here is CASSLRDGWGQPQHF. The CDR3 DNA reads TGTGCCAGTAGTCTCCGGGACGGATGGGGTCAGCCCCAGCATTTT.

The chain has TRBV9 and TRBJ2-1; 8 bases fit TRBD2. Germline CDR1 SGDLS, CDR2 YYNGEE. The CDR3 contains 15 residues. Unmatched junction bases numbered 13, after V lost 6 bases and J lost 8 bases. The CDR3 region is CASKGPGRAGDEQFF. The DNA of the CDR3 is TGTGCCAGCAAGGGACCCGGGAGGGCCGGGGATGAGCAGTTCTTC.

In this sample, this clone turned up once. V usage is TRBV6-1 and J usage is TRBJ2-5; D is ambiguous. V lost 6 bases and J 0 bases, leaving 11 bases between the germline ends. In germline, CDR1 is MNHNS, CDR2 SASEGT. There are 14 residues in the CDR3. CDR3 nucleotide sequence: TGTGCCAGCAGGCCCCAGTTCTACCAAGAGACCCAGTACTTC. Protein sequence: CASRPQFYQETQYF.

This chain connects TRBV9 to TRBJ2-1, with D perhaps matching TRBD2 (5 bases). Germline V lookup: CDR1 SGDLS, CDR2 YYNGEE. V was pared by 1 base and J by 3 bases, with 11 bases between. There are 15 residues in the CDR3. The CDR3 DNA sequence: TGTGCCAGCAGCGTAAGGTGGGAGTTCTACAATGAGCAGTTCTTC. As protein: CASSVRWEFYNEQFF.

The chain employs TRBV6-5 and TRBJ2-1; 7 bases line up with TRBD2. CDR1 and CDR2 (germline): MNHEY, SVGAGI. The CDR3 loop spans 15 amino acids. With V trimmed by 2 bases and J by 5 bases, 6 bases remained unmatched. The DNA for the CDR3 is TGTGCCAGCAGTTACGGCGGGAGTCTCGACAATGAGCAGTTCTTC. Translated: CASSYGGSLDNEQFF.

As DNA, the CDR3 is TGTGCCTGGAGTGTACTAGGGGCAGATGGCTACACCTTC. Translating it yields CAWSVLGADGYTF. V is TRBV30 and J is TRBJ1-2; D is perhaps TRBD1 (5 bases). Trimming removed 0 bases from V and 6 bases from J, with 11 bases in between. CDR3 size: 13 residues. Germline lookup yields CDR1 GTSNPN and CDR2 SVGIG (reference sequence).

This clone turned up a few times. The chain carries TRBV10-3 and TRBJ1-2; tentatively, D is TRBD1 (6 bases). The CDR3 loop spans 14 amino acids. Germline CDR1 reads ENHRY; CDR2 reads SYGVKD. The V end was cut by 5 bases, the J end by 4 bases, with 14 bases between. CDR3 sequence reads: CAISTTGYGYGYTF. As DNA, the CDR3 is TGTGCCATCAGTACCACAGGGTACGGCTATGGCTACACCTTC.

The chain uses TRBV4-3 and TRBJ2-7; 10 positions match TRBD2. Per germline, CDR1 LGHNA and CDR2 YSLEER. The CDR3 covers 16 residues. The junction had 8 bases not matched to a gene; V was cut back by 0 bases and J by 6 bases. CDR3 sequence: CASSQDTSGRASEQYF. The CDR3 nucleotides read TGCGCCAGCAGCCAAGATACGAGCGGGAGGGCCTCCGAGCAGTACTTC.

This sequence joins TRBV7-6 and TRBJ1-1; perhaps TRBD1 as D (6 bases). CDR3 length: 15 amino acids. Germline lookup yields CDR1 SGHVS and CDR2 FNYEAQ. Trimming removed 1 base from V and 4 bases from J, with 13 bases in between. The CDR3 protein is CASSLGRGGVTEAFF. The CDR3 bases are TGTGCCAGCAGCTTAGGCAGGGGTGGGGTCACTGAAGCTTTCTTT.

This chain connects TRBV5-6 to TRBJ1-3, with 10 bases matching TRBD1. The CDR3 has 18 amino acids. V trimming: 3 bases; J trimming: 9 bases; junction bases outside the gene matches: 18. Per the germline V gene, CDR1 is SGHDT and CDR2 is YYEEEE. Written as DNA, the CDR3 is TGTGCCAGCAGCTCCTTACGAGAGAGGGACAGGGGCGGCGCCACCATATATTTT. Encoded protein: CASSSLRERDRGGATIYF.

The J gene is TRBJ2-7, the V gene TRBV18; no clear D. V lost 5 bases and J lost 9, with 14 bases in between. The CDR3 length is 12 residues. Germline V gene data show CDR1 as KGHSH and CDR2 as LQKENI. The CDR3 nucleotides read TGTGCCAGCTCATCCATTGCCGGGCTGCAGTACTTC. It translates to CASSSIAGLQYF.

This chain connects TRBV6-1 to TRBJ2-2; 7 bases map to TRBD1. This CDR3 region has 13 residues. The germline V gene encodes CDR1 MNHNS and CDR2 SASEGT. V lost 7 bases and J lost 3; bases outside the gene matches: 2. The CDR3, as DNA: TGTGCCAGCATCGGGACAGACACCGGGGAGCTGTTTTTT. Translation gives CASIGTDTGELFF.

V usage is TRBV19 and J usage is TRBJ1-1, with a possible D match to TRBD1 (5 bases). The CDR3 loop spans 14 amino acids. The ends were cut back, 4 bases at V and 7 bases at J, with 16 bases in the middle. The germline gives CDR1 LNHDA, CDR2 SQIVND (reference sequence). This CDR3 is CASSSIRGPYEAFF. The CDR3 coding sequence is TGTGCCAGTAGTAGTATCCGGGGACCATATGAAGCTTTCTTT.

The chain recombines TRBV15 with TRBJ2-1; 12 bases map to TRBD2. The CDR3 has 13 residues. Germline values: CDR1 LNHNV, CDR2 YYDKDF (reference sequence). The V and J ends lost 8 bases and 4 bases, in that order; junction bases with no gene match: 0. The CDR3 bases are TGTGCCACCGGACTAGCGGGATACAATGAGCAGTTCTTC. This codes for CATGLAGYNEQFF. Full variable domain (remainder filled in from reference TRBV15 and TRBJ2-1): DAMVIQNPRYQVTQFGKPVTLSCSQTLNHNVMYWYQQKSSQAPKLLFHYYDKDFNNEADTPDNFQSRRPNTSFCFLDIRSPGLGDTAMYLCATGLAGYNEQFFGPGTRLTVL.